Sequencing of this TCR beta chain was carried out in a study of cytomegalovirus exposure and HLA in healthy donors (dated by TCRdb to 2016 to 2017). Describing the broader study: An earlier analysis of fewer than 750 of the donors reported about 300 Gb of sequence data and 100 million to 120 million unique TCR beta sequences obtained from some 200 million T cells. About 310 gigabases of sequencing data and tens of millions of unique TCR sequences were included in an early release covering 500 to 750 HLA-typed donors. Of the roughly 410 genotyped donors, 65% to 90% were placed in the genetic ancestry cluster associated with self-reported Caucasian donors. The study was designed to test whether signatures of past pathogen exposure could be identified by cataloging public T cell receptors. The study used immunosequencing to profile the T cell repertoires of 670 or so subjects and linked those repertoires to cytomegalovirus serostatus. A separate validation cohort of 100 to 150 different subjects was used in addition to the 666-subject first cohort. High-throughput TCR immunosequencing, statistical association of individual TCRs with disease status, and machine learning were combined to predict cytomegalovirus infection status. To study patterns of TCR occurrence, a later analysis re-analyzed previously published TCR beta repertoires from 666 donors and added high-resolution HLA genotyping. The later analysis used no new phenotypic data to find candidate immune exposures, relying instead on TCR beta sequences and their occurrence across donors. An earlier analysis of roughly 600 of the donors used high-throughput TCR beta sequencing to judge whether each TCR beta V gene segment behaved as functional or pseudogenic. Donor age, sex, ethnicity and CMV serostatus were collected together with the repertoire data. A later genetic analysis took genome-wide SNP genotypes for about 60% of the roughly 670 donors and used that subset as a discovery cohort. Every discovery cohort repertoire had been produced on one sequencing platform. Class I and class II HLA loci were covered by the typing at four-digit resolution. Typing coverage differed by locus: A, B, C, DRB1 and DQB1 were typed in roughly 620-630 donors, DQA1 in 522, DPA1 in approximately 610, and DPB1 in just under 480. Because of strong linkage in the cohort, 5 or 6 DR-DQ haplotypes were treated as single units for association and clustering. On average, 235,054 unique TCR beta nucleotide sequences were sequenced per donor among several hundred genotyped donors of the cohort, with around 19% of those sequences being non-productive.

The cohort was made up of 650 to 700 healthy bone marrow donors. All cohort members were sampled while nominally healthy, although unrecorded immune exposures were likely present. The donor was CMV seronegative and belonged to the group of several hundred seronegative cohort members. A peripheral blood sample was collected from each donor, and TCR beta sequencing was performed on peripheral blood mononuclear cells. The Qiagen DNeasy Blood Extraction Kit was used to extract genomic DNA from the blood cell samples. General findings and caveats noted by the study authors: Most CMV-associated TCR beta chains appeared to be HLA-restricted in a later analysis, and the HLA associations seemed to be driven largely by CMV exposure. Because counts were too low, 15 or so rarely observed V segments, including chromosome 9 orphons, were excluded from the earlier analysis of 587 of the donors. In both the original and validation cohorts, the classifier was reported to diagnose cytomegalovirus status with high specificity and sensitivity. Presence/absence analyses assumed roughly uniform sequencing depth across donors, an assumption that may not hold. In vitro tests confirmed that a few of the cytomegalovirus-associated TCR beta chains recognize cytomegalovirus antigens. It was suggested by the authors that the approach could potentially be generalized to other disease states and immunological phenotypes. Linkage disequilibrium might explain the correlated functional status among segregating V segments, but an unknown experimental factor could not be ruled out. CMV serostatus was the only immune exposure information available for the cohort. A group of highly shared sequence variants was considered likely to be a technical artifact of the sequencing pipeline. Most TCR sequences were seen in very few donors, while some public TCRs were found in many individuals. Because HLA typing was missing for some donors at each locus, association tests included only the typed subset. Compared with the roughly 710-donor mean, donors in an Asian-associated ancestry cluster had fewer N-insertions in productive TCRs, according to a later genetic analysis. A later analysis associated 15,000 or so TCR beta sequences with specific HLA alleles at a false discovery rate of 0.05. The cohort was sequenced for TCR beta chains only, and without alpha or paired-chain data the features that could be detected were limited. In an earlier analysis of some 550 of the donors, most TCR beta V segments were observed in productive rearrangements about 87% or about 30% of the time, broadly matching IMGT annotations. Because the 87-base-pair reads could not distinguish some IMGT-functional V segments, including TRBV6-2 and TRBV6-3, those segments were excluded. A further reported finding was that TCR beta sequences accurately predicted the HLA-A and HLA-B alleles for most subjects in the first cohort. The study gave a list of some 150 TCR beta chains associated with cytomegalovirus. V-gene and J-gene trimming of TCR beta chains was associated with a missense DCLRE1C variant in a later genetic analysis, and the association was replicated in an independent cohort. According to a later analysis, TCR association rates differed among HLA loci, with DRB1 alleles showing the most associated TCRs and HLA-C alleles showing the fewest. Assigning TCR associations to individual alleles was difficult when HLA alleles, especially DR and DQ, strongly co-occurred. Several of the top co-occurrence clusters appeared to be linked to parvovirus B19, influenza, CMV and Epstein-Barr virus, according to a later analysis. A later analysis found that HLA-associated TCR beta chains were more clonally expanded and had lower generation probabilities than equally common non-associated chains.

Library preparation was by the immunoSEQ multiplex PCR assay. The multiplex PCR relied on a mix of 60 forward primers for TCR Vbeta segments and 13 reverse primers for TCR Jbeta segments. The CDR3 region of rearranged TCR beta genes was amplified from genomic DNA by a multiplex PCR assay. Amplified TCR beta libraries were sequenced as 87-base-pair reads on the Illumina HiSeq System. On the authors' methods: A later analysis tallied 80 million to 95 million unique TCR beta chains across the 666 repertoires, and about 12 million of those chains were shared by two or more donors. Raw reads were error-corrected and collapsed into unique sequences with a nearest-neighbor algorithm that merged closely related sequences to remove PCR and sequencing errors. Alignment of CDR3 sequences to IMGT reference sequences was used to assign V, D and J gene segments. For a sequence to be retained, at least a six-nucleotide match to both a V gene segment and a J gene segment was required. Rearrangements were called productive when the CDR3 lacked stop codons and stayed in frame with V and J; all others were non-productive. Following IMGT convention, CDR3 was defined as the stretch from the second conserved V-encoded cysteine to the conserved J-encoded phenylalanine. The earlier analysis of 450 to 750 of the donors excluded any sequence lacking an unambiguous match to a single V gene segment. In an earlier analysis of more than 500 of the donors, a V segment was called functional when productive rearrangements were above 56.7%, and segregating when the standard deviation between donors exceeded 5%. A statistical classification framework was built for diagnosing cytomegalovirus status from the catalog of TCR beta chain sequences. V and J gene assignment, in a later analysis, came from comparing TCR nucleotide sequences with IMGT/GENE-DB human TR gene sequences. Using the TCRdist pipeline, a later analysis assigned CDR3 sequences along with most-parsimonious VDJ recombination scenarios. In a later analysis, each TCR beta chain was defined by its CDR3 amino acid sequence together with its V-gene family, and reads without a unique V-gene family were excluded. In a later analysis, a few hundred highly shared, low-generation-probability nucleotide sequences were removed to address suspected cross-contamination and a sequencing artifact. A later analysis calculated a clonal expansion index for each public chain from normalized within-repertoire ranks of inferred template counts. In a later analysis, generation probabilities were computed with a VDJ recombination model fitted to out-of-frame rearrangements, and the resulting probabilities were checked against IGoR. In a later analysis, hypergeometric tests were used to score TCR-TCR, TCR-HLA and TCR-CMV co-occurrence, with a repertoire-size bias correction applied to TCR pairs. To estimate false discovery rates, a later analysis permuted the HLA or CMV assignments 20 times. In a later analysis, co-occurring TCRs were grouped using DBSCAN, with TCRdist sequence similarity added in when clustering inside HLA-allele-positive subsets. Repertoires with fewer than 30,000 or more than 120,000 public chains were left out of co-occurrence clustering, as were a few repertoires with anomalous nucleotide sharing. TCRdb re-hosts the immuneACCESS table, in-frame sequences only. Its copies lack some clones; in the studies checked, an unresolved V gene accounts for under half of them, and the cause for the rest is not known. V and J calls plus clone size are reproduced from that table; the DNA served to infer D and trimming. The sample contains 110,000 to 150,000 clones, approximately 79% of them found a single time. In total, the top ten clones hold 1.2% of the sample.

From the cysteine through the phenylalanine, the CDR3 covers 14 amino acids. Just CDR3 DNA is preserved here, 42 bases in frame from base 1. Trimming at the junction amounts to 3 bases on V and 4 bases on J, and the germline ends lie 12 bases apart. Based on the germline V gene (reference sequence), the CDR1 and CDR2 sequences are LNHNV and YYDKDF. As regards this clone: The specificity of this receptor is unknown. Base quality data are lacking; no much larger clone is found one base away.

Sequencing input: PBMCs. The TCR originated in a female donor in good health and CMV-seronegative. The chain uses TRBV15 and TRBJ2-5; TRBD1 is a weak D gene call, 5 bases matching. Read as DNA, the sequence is TGTGCCACCAGCAGCCGACAGCTGCTAGAGACCCAGTACTTC. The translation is CATSSRQLLETQYF.